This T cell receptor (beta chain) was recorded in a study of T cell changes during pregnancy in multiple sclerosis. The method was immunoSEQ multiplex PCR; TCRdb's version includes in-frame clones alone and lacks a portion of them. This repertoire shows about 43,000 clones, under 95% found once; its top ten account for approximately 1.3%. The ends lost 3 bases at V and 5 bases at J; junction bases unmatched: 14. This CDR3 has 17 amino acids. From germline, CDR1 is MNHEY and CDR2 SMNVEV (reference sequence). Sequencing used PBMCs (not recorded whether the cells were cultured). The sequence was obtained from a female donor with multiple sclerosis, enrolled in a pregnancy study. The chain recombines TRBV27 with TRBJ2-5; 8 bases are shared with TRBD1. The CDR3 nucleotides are TGTGCCAGCAGTTTCCCTATGGACAGGGTTAACGGGGAGACCCAGTACTTC. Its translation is CASSFPMDRVNGETQYF.